The TCR beta chain under discussion was sequenced for a study of blood T cell repertoires in COVID-19. Study summary: From the United States, Italy and Spain came samples of acute and convalescent COVID-19.

The length of the CDR3 is 15 residues. Germline V gene lookup returns CDR1 KGHSH and CDR2 LQKENI. Unmatched junction bases numbered 5, after V lost 3 bases and J lost 2 bases. As handled by the study authors: How many nucleated cells were present was estimated from reference gene primer amplification. The data were produced by immunoSEQ multiplex PCR, yet TCRdb's version contains in-frame clones alone and is incomplete. Clone size and V and J calls were adopted from that table, with D and trimming inferred from the DNA. The sample contains under 70,000 clones, around 87% of which appear only once. Seattle cases were enrolled at active infection and followed longitudinally.

This receptor was taken from an older woman with COVID-19, enrolled during active disease. The genes are TRBV18 and TRBJ1-1, with 8 bases identical to TRBD1. The sample taken for sequencing was peripheral blood. CDR3 sequence: CASSPRQGRNTEAFF. The CDR3 bases are TGTGCCAGCTCACCGAGACAGGGGCGCAACACTGAAGCTTTCTTT.